These T cell receptor beta chains were read from a single sample in a study of blood T cell repertoires in COVID-19. TCRdb's table, derived via immunoSEQ multiplex PCR, lists solely in-frame clones and lacks some. This sample has 100,000 or so clones; approximately 78% occur once, and the top ten carry 9.8%. Sequencing input: peripheral blood. These receptors all come from a man aged 60 to 75 with active or convalescent COVID-19. Each CDR3 is given with its conserved first and last residue. D genes are given only for firm matches. Rows give clone size only sometimes, using once, few, many, or a class for an expanded clone.

cdr3_aa cdr3_nt clone_size d_call j_call v_call
CASGLAGVGTGELFF TGCGCCAGTGGACTAGCGGGAGTGGGGACCGGGGAGCTGTTTTTT . TRBD2 TRBJ2-2 TRBV5-1
CAISETGQDGYTF TGTGCCATCAGTGAGACAGGGCAGGATGGCTACACCTTC . . TRBJ1-2 TRBV10-3
CASSPTGGYGYTF TGCGCCAGCAGCCCGACAGGGGGCTATGGCTACACCTTC . TRBD1 TRBJ1-2 TRBV4-3
CASSLNRGHFWDYEQYF TGTGCCAGCAGTTTAAACAGGGGCCACTTTTGGGACTACGAGCAGTACTTC . TRBD1 TRBJ2-7 TRBV28
CASSLISGYGYTF TGTGCCAGCAGCTTGATATCAGGGTATGGCTACACCTTC . . TRBJ1-2 TRBV5-6
CASSFGGTQETQYF TGCGCCAGCAGCTTTGGCGGCACCCAAGAGACCCAGTACTTC . . TRBJ2-5 TRBV5-1
CASSENAGGAETQYF TGTGCCAGCAGTGAAAACGCAGGGGGCGCGGAGACCCAATACTTC . TRBD1 TRBJ2-5 TRBV6-1
CASSSGQNTEAFF TGTGCCAGCTCGTCCGGACAGAATACTGAAGCTTTCTTT . . TRBJ1-1 TRBV18
CASSRLIDEQFF TGTGCCAGCAGTCGACTCATCGATGAGCAGTTCTTC . . TRBJ2-1 TRBV12-3/TRBV12-4
CASSLQPGLGANTEAFF TGCGCCAGCAGCTTGCAACCGGGGTTGGGCGCGAACACTGAAGCTTTCTTT . . TRBJ1-1 TRBV5-1
CASSKDRSGEGNEQFF TGTGCCAGCAGCAAAGATCGGTCGGGAGAAGGCAATGAGCAGTTCTTC . . TRBJ2-1 TRBV21-1
CASSLSLLQSTDTQYF TGTGCCAGCAGTTTATCCCTTTTGCAGAGCACAGATACGCAGTATTTT . . TRBJ2-3 TRBV27
CAISAIESNQPQHF TGTGCCATCAGCGCCATAGAGTCCAATCAGCCCCAGCATTTT . . TRBJ1-5 TRBV10-3
CASGGQFYSGANVLTF TGTGCCAGCGGGGGACAGTTTTACTCTGGGGCCAACGTCCTGACTTTC . TRBD1 TRBJ2-6 TRBV28
CASSHLQAANEKLFF TGTGCCAGCAGCCATTTACAGGCGGCTAATGAAAAACTGTTTTTT . . TRBJ1-4 TRBV7-9
CASSEALSSEAFF TGTGCCAGCAGTGAAGCATTGAGTTCTGAAGCTTTCTTT . . TRBJ1-1 TRBV6-1
CASSLDPGGRETQYF TGCGCCAGCAGCTTGGACCCAGGGGGCCGTGAGACCCAGTACTTC . TRBD1 TRBJ2-5 TRBV5-1
CASKGPSGRYKDEQFF TGTGCCAGTAAGGGACCTAGCGGGAGATACAAGGATGAGCAGTTCTTC . TRBD2 TRBJ2-1 TRBV19
CASSFRDRDYGYTF TGTGCCAGCAGCTTTCGGGACAGGGACTATGGCTACACCTTC . TRBD1 TRBJ1-2 TRBV5-6
CASSTDLGEQYF TGTGCCAGCAGCACGGACTTGGGGGAGCAGTACTTC . . TRBJ2-7 TRBV5-6
CASSLARGANEKLFF TGTGCCAGCAGCTTAGCTCGGGGGGCTAATGAAAAACTGTTTTTT . . TRBJ1-4 TRBV7-2
CATSRVPPPGVWWRQGDGELFF TGTGCCACCAGCAGAGTTCCCCCCCCAGGCGTCTGGTGGCGTCAGGGGGACGGGGAGCTGTTTTTT . TRBD1 TRBJ2-2 TRBV15
CASSLRTSRPQETQYF TGTGCCAGCAGCCTCAGGACTAGCAGGCCCCAAGAGACCCAGTACTTC . TRBD2 TRBJ2-5 TRBV7-9
CASSPRTSYEQYF TGTGCCAGCAGCCCGCGGACTAGCTACGAGCAGTACTTC . TRBD2 TRBJ2-7 TRBV11-2
CASRIPPGQPQHF TGTGCAAGTCGCATCCCTCCGGGTCAGCCCCAGCATTTT . . TRBJ1-5 TRBV12-2
CSVRQGDTEAFF TGCAGCGTCAGACAGGGCGACACTGAAGCTTTCTTT . TRBD1 TRBJ1-1 TRBV29-1
CARGGAGRHTGELFF TGTGCCCGGGGGGGGGCAGGGAGGCACACCGGGGAGCTGTTTTTT . TRBD2 TRBJ2-2 TRBV2
CASSLARTVWGEQFF TGTGCCAGCAGCTTAGCCCGGACAGTCTGGGGTGAGCAGTTCTTC . . TRBJ2-1 TRBV7-9
CASGTAYEQYF TGTGCCAGCGGGACAGCCTACGAGCAGTACTTC once TRBD1 TRBJ2-7 TRBV7-9
CASSKELYPNFGYSGANVLTF TGTGCCAGCAGCAAAGAGTTGTACCCCAACTTCGGTTACTCTGGGGCCAACGTCCTGACTTTC . . TRBJ2-6 TRBV21-1
CASSPWTGMGEQYF TGTGCCAGCAGCCCTTGGACTGGGATGGGTGAGCAGTACTTC . . TRBJ2-7 TRBV11-2
CASSPPDSLTGELFF TGCGCCAGCAGCCCCCCGGACAGCCTGACCGGGGAGCTGTTTTTT . . TRBJ2-2 TRBV4-1
CASSWRRSEQFF TGTGCCAGCAGCTGGCGGAGGAGTGAGCAGTTCTTC . . TRBJ2-1 TRBV5-6
CATQGLVEFEAFF TGTGCCACCCAGGGGCTCGTGGAATTTGAAGCTTTCTTT . . TRBJ1-1 TRBV2
CASSHTRGDRGETQYF TGTGCCAGCAGCCATACCAGAGGAGACAGGGGAGAGACCCAGTACTTC . TRBD1 TRBJ2-5 TRBV11-2
CASSLTGTGSYEQYF TGCGCCAGCAGCTTAACCGGGACAGGGTCCTACGAGCAGTACTTC . TRBD1 TRBJ2-7 TRBV5-1
CATRDRNTDTQYF TGTGCCACGCGGGACAGAAACACAGATACGCAGTATTTT . . TRBJ2-3 TRBV15
CASGDPGAPISTNEKLFF TGTGCCAGCGGGGATCCAGGGGCCCCGATTTCAACTAATGAAAAACTGTTTTTT . . TRBJ1-4 TRBV2
CASSFGGVRQSSYNEQFF TGTGCCAGCAGCTTTGGGGGGGTTCGACAGAGCTCCTACAATGAGCAGTTCTTC . TRBD2 TRBJ2-1 TRBV7-8
CASSLSTGGKRYEQYF TGTGCCAGCAGTTTATCCACAGGGGGCAAGCGGTACGAGCAGTACTTC . TRBD1 TRBJ2-7 TRBV28
CASSHTGTDYEQYF TGTGCCAGCAGTCACACCGGGACTGACTACGAGCAGTACTTC once . TRBJ2-7 TRBV6-5
CASSLRGRINNEQFF TGTGCCAGCAGCTTACGCGGGAGGATCAACAATGAGCAGTTCTTC . TRBD2 TRBJ2-1 TRBV7-2
CASMRDPRTGSVGGYGYTF TGTGCCAGTATGCGGGACCCGCGGACAGGGTCTGTTGGGGGCTATGGCTACACCTTC . TRBD1 TRBJ1-2 TRBV19
CASSPEVVETQYF TGTGCCAGCAGCCCAGAGGTAGTTGAGACCCAGTACTTC . . TRBJ2-5 TRBV7-9
CASSVGGQGWTNEKLFF TGTGCCAGCAGCGTAGGCGGACAGGGGTGGACTAATGAAAAACTGTTTTTT . TRBD1 TRBJ1-4 TRBV9
CASSWDRGQVELFF TGTGCCAGTAGTTGGGACAGGGGGCAAGTGGAGCTGTTTTTT once TRBD1 TRBJ2-2 TRBV19
CASSSDRGYGYTF TGTGCCAGCAGTTCCGACAGGGGCTATGGCTACACCTTC . TRBD1 TRBJ1-2 TRBV27
CASSESAGLNTEAFF TGTGCCAGCAGTGAAAGCGCAGGGCTGAACACTGAAGCTTTCTTT . . TRBJ1-1 TRBV6-1
CASSLSTRGRSYNEQFF TGTGCCAGCAGCCTTTCGACTAGAGGGAGGTCCTACAATGAGCAGTTCTTC . . TRBJ2-1 TRBV5-4
CASSLAWAGYTF TGTGCCAGCAGTTTAGCTTGGGCGGGCTACACCTTC . . TRBJ1-2 TRBV12-3/TRBV12-4
CASSLSPNRGTGELFF TGCGCCAGCAGCTTATCACCAAACCGGGGGACCGGGGAGCTGTTTTTT . . TRBJ2-2 TRBV5-1
CASSPDRGSSYNSPLHF TGTGCCAGCAGCCCAGACAGGGGAAGCTCCTATAATTCACCCCTCCACTTT . TRBD1 TRBJ1-6 TRBV27
CASSGSPREETQYF TGTGCCAGCAGCGGCTCACCCAGGGAAGAGACCCAGTACTTC . . TRBJ2-5 TRBV5-8
CASSYLRDYEQYF TGTGCCAGCAGTTATCTGCGGGACTACGAGCAGTACTTC . . TRBJ2-7 TRBV12-3/TRBV12-4
CASSEALTVQDTQYF TGTGCCAGCAGTGAAGCGCTAACAGTACAAGATACGCAGTATTTT few . TRBJ2-3 TRBV2
CASSQDRAGWDGYTF TGCGCCAGCAGCCAAGATAGGGCAGGGTGGGATGGCTACACCTTC . . TRBJ1-2 TRBV4-1
CASSRDRDEKLFF TGTGCCAGCAGCCGGGACAGGGACGAAAAACTGTTTTTT . TRBD1 TRBJ1-4 TRBV7-8
CASSPIKGDYGYTF TGTGCCAGCTCACCAATCAAGGGGGACTATGGCTACACCTTC . . TRBJ1-2 TRBV18
CASSLDYKQFF TGTGCCAGCAGCCTCGACTACAAGCAGTTCTTC . . TRBJ2-1 TRBV3-1/TRBV3-2